The 32 T cell receptor beta chains in this list originate from one sample, sequenced in a study of T-cell reconstitution after alpha-beta-depleted transplantation in children. During its preparation, the TCRbeta library received unique molecular identifiers. One entry per CDR3 protein results from TCRdb running MiXCR on the PCR reads. The sample holds about 870,000 distinct CDR3 sequences, roughly 15% seen once. The specimen comprised PBMCs, mostly from graft donor cells, sampled 360 days after TCRalphabeta/CD19-depleted stem cell transplant. All receptors come from a male patient younger than 18 who had a stem cell transplant for acute lymphoblastic leukemia, so the T cells may come from the graft donor.

This clonotype was counted many times. This chain uses TRBV18 with TRBJ2-1; 9 nucleotides match TRBD2. V dropped 0 bases and J dropped 7; count of bases not matched to a gene: 4. CDR1 and CDR2 from the germline V gene are KGHSH and LQKENI. The CDR3 has 15 residues. In DNA form, the CDR3 reads TGTGCCAGCTCACCACCGGGCGGGAGGGGGAATGAGCAGTTCTTC. Translated: CASSPPGGRGNEQFF.

There are a few counts of this clonotype. This sequence joins TRBV9 and TRBJ2-1, with TRBD2 matching over 12 bases. V gave up 0 bases and J gave up 6 bases; unmatched junction bases: 7. Germline V CDR1 and CDR2: SGDLS, YYNGEE. CDR3 length: 17 amino acids. The CDR3 coding sequence is TGTGCCAGCAGCGTAGCGCCGGGACTAGCGGGCTCCAATGAGCAGTTCTTC. This gives the protein CASSVAPGLAGSNEQFF. Full variable domain (remainder filled in from reference TRBV9 and TRBJ2-1): DSGVTQTPKHLITATGQRVTLRCSPRSGDLSVYWYQQSLDQGLQFLIQYYNGEERAKGNILERFSAQQFPDLHSELNLSSLELGDSALYFCASSVAPGLAGSNEQFFGPGTRLTVL.

This clonotype appeared a few times. V is TRBV5-1 and J is TRBJ2-1; TRBD1 or TRBD2 may be the D gene (5 bases each). CDR1 is SGHRS, CDR2 YFSETQ, per germline. CDR3 size: 16 residues. V lost 1 base to trimming and J lost 3 bases, with 14 bases between them. CDR3 amino acids: CASSLSGAPSYNEQFF. In DNA, the CDR3 is TGCGCCAGCAGCTTGTCCGGGGCGCCTAGCTACAATGAGCAGTTCTTC.

The chain employs TRBV5-6 and TRBJ2-1, with unresolved D. Germline CDR1 SGHDT, CDR2 YYEEEE. The CDR3 is 13 amino acids. V lost 1 base and J lost 8, with 10 bases in between. The CDR3, as DNA: TGTGCCAGCAGCTTGCGCCCTGGGGATGAGCAGTTCTTC. Translating gives CASSLRPGDEQFF.

V is TRBV3-1 and J is TRBJ2-2, with 8 positions matching TRBD2. Germline V gene sequence: CDR1 LGHDT, CDR2 YNNKEL (reference sequence). The J segment lost 2 bases and the V segment lost 5 bases, leaving 13 bases of the junction unmatched. This CDR3 has 18 amino acids. The CDR3, as DNA: TGTGCCAGCAGCGCCCGGGGGGGACTGTCCCGTAACACCGGGGAGCTGTTTTTT. Translated: CASSARGGLSRNTGELFF.

The V call is TRBV12-3 or TRBV12-4, the J call TRBJ2-1, with 7 bases identical to TRBD2. V lost 4 bases, J lost 8 bases, and 5 bases stayed unmatched. CDR3 size: 13 residues. CDR3 bases: TGTGCCAGCAGTTCCGGGGAGGGCGATGAGCAGTTCTTC. It yields the protein CASSSGEGDEQFF.

At least ten counts were recorded for this clonotype. This chain connects TRBV9 to TRBJ2-3; 7 nucleotides match TRBD2. Germline CDR1 reads SGDLS; CDR2 reads YYNGEE. This CDR3 comprises 15 residues. V trimming: 3 bases; J trimming: 0 bases; junction bases outside the gene matches: 4. This CDR3 is CASSAYSGSTDTQYF. CDR3 sequence (DNA): TGTGCCAGCAGCGCTTATAGCGGGAGCACAGATACGCAGTATTTT. Based on the CDR3 plus reference TRBV9 and TRBJ2-3, the full variable domain is DSGVTQTPKHLITATGQRVTLRCSPRSGDLSVYWYQQSLDQGLQFLIQYYNGEERAKGNILERFSAQQFPDLHSELNLSSLELGDSALYFCASSAYSGSTDTQYFGPGTRLTVL.

This clonotype came up a few times. The genes are TRBV12-3 or TRBV12-4 and TRBJ2-5, with TRBD2 identical over 7 bases. CDR3 length equals 13 residues. V lost 7 bases to trimming and J lost 4 bases; unmatched junction nucleotides: 6. CDR3 residues: CASNPAGTETQYF. The CDR3 coding sequence is TGTGCCAGCAACCCAGCGGGAACAGAGACCCAGTACTTC.

This rearrangement joins TRBV20-1 to TRBJ2-1, with 8 positions matching TRBD2. Germline values: CDR1 DFQATT, CDR2 SNEGSKA (reference sequence). This CDR3 contains 13 residues. Unmatched junction bases numbered 2, after V lost 4 bases and J lost 3 bases. The CDR3 nucleotides are TGCAGTGCTAAGGGGACTAGCTACAATGAGCAGTTCTTC. This gives the protein CSAKGTSYNEQFF.

V is TRBV4-2 and J is TRBJ2-1, with D perhaps matching TRBD2 (5 bases). Looked up from germline, CDR1 is LGHNA and CDR2 is YNFKEQ. Trimming cost V 1 base and J 2 bases, with 9 bases left between them. The CDR3 contains 15 residues. The CDR3 DNA reads as TGTGCCAGCAGCCAAGCCGGGAATCCCTACAATGAGCAGTTCTTC. The encoded protein is CASSQAGNPYNEQFF.

J is TRBJ1-2 and V is TRBV12-3 or TRBV12-4, with D possibly TRBD1 on 6 matching bases. CDR3 length: 17 amino acids. V lost 10 bases to trimming and J lost 0 bases, with 24 bases between them. The CDR3 region is CATNEGYTKGANYGYTF. CDR3 in DNA: TGTGCCACCAATGAGGGTTACACGAAGGGGGCTAACTATGGCTACACCTTC.

This clonotype was recorded a few times. The chain joins TRBV12-3 or TRBV12-4 to TRBJ1-1; D is perhaps TRBD1 (6 bases). V was clipped by 4 bases and J by 5 bases, with 11 bases between them. The CDR3 is 13 residues long. The CDR3 DNA reads TGTGCCAGCAGTTCCGGGACAAAGACTGAAGCTTTCTTT. Translating it yields CASSSGTKTEAFF.

Only a few counts were recorded for this clonotype. The V call is TRBV3-1, the J call TRBJ2-1; a weak D match, TRBD2 (6 bases). The CDR3 consists of 16 residues. Per the germline V gene, CDR1 is LGHDT and CDR2 is YNNKEL (reference sequence). Trimming removed 4 bases at V and 4 bases at J, with 17 bases between. The CDR3 loop reads CASSRPIESGYNEQFF. The CDR3 DNA is TGTGCCAGCAGCCGCCCGATTGAGAGCGGGTACAATGAGCAGTTCTTC.

At least ten counts were recorded for this clonotype. The chain uses TRBV29-1 and TRBJ2-1; 8 nucleotides line up with TRBD2. The germline V gene encodes CDR1 SQVTM and CDR2 ANQGSEA. This CDR3 comprises 14 residues. The J segment lost 4 bases and the V segment lost 4 bases, leaving 6 bases of the junction unmatched. CDR3 residues: CSVGERERYNEQFF. The CDR3 nucleotides are TGCAGCGTTGGCGAGCGGGAGCGGTACAATGAGCAGTTCTTC.

This clonotype was seen ten or more times. The chain is built from TRBV29-1 and TRBJ2-3, with a weak D call TRBD2 (5 bases). V lost 2 bases and J 0 bases, leaving 15 bases between the germline ends. The germline V gene encodes CDR1 SQVTM and CDR2 ANQGSEA. This CDR3 has 16 amino acids. CDR3 in amino acids: CSVEFTRGRSTDTQYF. CDR3 coding DNA: TGCAGCGTTGAATTTACTCGAGGGCGGAGCACAGATACGCAGTATTTT.

The V and J genes are TRBV7-8 and TRBJ2-7; 10 bases map to TRBD2. This CDR3 has 15 amino acids. Germline-derived CDR1 and CDR2 are SGHVS and FQNEAQ. The V and J ends lost 4 bases and 2 bases, in that order; junction bases with no gene match: 5. DNA for the CDR3: TGTGCCAGCAGCTCGACTAGCGGGTTAACCTACGAGCAGTACTTC. Its translation: CASSSTSGLTYEQYF.

The chain has TRBV6-1 and TRBJ2-2; 9 bases align to TRBD1. The CDR3 spans 15 residues. The J segment lost 1 base and the V segment lost 6 bases, leaving 3 bases of the junction unmatched. Per germline, CDR1 MNHNS and CDR2 SASEGT. CDR3 sequence reads: CASRNRGQNTGELFF. The CDR3 coding sequence is TGTGCCAGCAGAAACAGGGGGCAGAACACCGGGGAGCTGTTTTTT.

This chain connects TRBV7-9 to TRBJ2-2, with TRBD2 as a possible D gene (5 bases). This CDR3 spans 16 amino acids. The V gene's germline CDR1 is SEHNR and CDR2 FQNEAQ (reference sequence). V was pared by 4 bases and J by 4 bases, with 16 bases between. The CDR3 sequence is CASSSLRAVPTGELFF. DNA of the CDR3: TGTGCCAGCAGCTCCCTGAGGGCTGTGCCCACCGGGGAGCTGTTTTTT. The full variable domain, completed using reference TRBV7-9 and TRBJ2-2, is DTGVSQNPRHKITKRGQNVTFRCDPISEHNRLYWYRQTLGQGPEFLTYFQNEAQLEKSRLLSDRFSAERPKGSFSTLEIQRTEQGDSAMYLCASSSLRAVPTGELFFGEGSRLTVL.

The sample holds one count of this clonotype. The CDR3 here is CASSLARTYYYEQYF. The CDR3, as DNA: TGTGCCAGCAGCTTAGCACGGACTTATTACTACGAGCAGTACTTC. The chain joins TRBV7-9 to TRBJ2-7, with D possibly matching TRBD2 (5 bases). Trimming removed 0 bases from V and 3 bases from J, with 12 bases in between. The CDR3 consists of 15 residues. Germline lookup yields CDR1 SEHNR and CDR2 FQNEAQ (reference sequence).

This clonotype was seen only a few times. This rearrangement joins TRBV18 to TRBJ1-1; unclear D gene. Deletions cut 6 bases from V and 0 bases from J, with 11 bases between. This CDR3 has 14 amino acids. The germline V gene encodes CDR1 KGHSH and CDR2 LQKENI. CDR3 protein: CASSKDTLNTEAFF. The CDR3 DNA reads as TGTGCCAGCTCTAAAGACACATTGAACACTGAAGCTTTCTTT.

The chain combines TRBV20-1 with TRBJ2-1, with 9 nucleotides matching TRBD2. CDR1 and CDR2 from the germline V gene are DFQATT and SNEGSKA (reference sequence). V lost 6 bases and J lost 14; bases outside the gene matches: 11. The CDR3 has 12 residues. Here the CDR3 DNA reads TGCAGTGCCTTGTCGTTCGGCGGGAGGGAGTTCTTC. Its translation: CSALSFGGREFF.

The chain links TRBV7-9 to TRBJ1-2; a weak D match, TRBD1 (5 bases). The V gene lost 8 bases and the J gene lost 5 bases, with 21 bases spanning the gap. There are 15 residues in the CDR3. CDR1 is SEHNR, CDR2 FQNEAQ, per germline (reference sequence). In DNA, the CDR3 is TGTGCCAGCGCCGGCTTTAACAGGATTTGGTATGGCTACACCTTC. Translation: CASAGFNRIWYGYTF. Combining the CDR3 with reference TRBV7-9 and TRBJ1-2 gives the whole variable domain DTGVSQNPRHKITKRGQNVTFRCDPISEHNRLYWYRQTLGQGPEFLTYFQNEAQLEKSRLLSDRFSAERPKGSFSTLEIQRTEQGDSAMYLCASAGFNRIWYGYTFGSGTRLTVV.

This clonotype was counted ten times or more. The rearrangement uses TRBV11-2 and TRBJ2-2; TRBD1 matches 8 bases. Trimming at V came to 6 bases and at J to 5 bases, leaving 5 bases not matched to a gene. Germline values: CDR1 SGHAT, CDR2 FQNNGV. The CDR3 has 14 residues. The CDR3 sequence is CASSPGQGTGELFF. The CDR3 DNA sequence: TGTGCCAGCAGTCCCGGACAGGGAACCGGGGAGCTGTTTTTT.

The chain couples TRBV4-1 to TRBJ1-5; TRBD1 agrees at 8 bases. The CDR3 extends over 16 amino acids. V lost 1 base to trimming and J lost 9 bases; unmatched junction nucleotides: 11. CDR1 and CDR2 (germline): MGHRA, YSYEKL. The CDR3 protein is CASSQVLVDRGWPQHF. For the CDR3, the DNA is TGCGCCAGCAGCCAAGTCCTAGTTGACAGGGGATGGCCCCAGCATTTT.

This clonotype has a single count. A read error may account for a junction end that differs from germline. The chain couples TRBV7-3 to TRBJ2-7; D unclear. The CDR3 is 15 residues long. Germline V CDR1 and CDR2: SGHTA, FQGTGA. DNA for the CDR3: TGTGCCAGCAGCCTAACGGTCGATCCCACCTACGAGCAGTACTTC. This sequence encodes CASSLTVDPTYEQYF.

This clonotype was recorded a few times. The genes are TRBV5-1 and TRBJ2-3; perhaps D is TRBD1 or TRBD2 (5 bases each). This CDR3 region has 16 residues. Germline V CDR1 and CDR2: SGHRS, YFSETQ. Between the trimmed V and J ends, which lost 3 bases and 0 bases, there was a span of 14 bases. In DNA, the CDR3 is TGCGCCAGCAGCTCTGGGACGGTTATTAGCACAGATACGCAGTATTTT. It codes for CASSSGTVISTDTQYF.

This clonotype has a handful of counts. This chain uses TRBV18 with TRBJ1-3; D is unclear. Germline lookup yields CDR1 KGHSH and CDR2 LQKENI. CDR3 size: 11 residues. The V gene lost 4 bases and the J gene lost 5 bases, with 3 bases spanning the gap. CDR3 nucleotide sequence: TGTGCCAGCTCACGGCGAAACACCATATATTTT. The encoded protein is CASSRRNTIYF.

The J gene is TRBJ1-1, the V gene TRBV20-1; unclear D gene. From germline, CDR1 is DFQATT and CDR2 SNEGSKA (reference sequence). The CDR3 contains 11 residues. Trimming cost V 6 bases and J 2 bases, with 7 bases left between them. The CDR3 spells CSARDNTEAFF. CDR3 nucleotides: TGCAGTGCCCGCGATAACACTGAAGCTTTCTTT.

This clonotype was counted a few times. The gene calls are TRBV13 and TRBJ2-1; D is unresolved. The CDR3 length is 16 residues. V was pared by 2 bases and J by 2 bases, with 13 bases between. Looked up from germline, CDR1 is PRHDT and CDR2 is FYEKMQ (reference sequence). CDR3 protein: CASSLILTSPYNEQFF. CDR3 DNA sequence: TGTGCCAGCAGCTTAATTTTGACGTCCCCCTACAATGAGCAGTTCTTC.

J is TRBJ2-1 and V is TRBV4-1; TRBD1 aligns across 7 bases. The CDR3 runs 14 residues. With 3 bases clipped from V and 9 bases from J, the junction kept 8 bases outside the gene matches. CDR1 and CDR2 (germline): MGHRA, YSYEKL. The CDR3 sequence: CASSQTTGWGEQFF. The CDR3 DNA sequence: TGCGCCAGCAGCCAGACGACAGGGTGGGGTGAGCAGTTCTTC.

This clonotype occurred a few times. CDR3 bases: TGTGCCAGCAGCCCCTTAGCCGGGCTCGACAGTGAAGCTTTCTTT. As protein: CASSPLAGLDSEAFF. The rearrangement links TRBV7-3 to TRBJ1-1; TRBD1 is a possible D gene (5 bases). The germline gives CDR1 SGHTA, CDR2 FQGTGA. This CDR3 region has 15 residues. V shed 5 bases and J shed 7 bases, with 20 bases lying between them.

The chain joins TRBV12-3 or TRBV12-4 to TRBJ1-5, with D tentatively TRBD1 (6 bases). The CDR3 extends over 14 amino acids. V was trimmed by 6 bases and J by 5 bases, leaving 14 bases between them. The CDR3 region is CASSRDNDYQPQHF. Written as DNA, the CDR3 is TGTGCCAGCAGCCGGGACAACGACTATCAGCCCCAGCATTTT.